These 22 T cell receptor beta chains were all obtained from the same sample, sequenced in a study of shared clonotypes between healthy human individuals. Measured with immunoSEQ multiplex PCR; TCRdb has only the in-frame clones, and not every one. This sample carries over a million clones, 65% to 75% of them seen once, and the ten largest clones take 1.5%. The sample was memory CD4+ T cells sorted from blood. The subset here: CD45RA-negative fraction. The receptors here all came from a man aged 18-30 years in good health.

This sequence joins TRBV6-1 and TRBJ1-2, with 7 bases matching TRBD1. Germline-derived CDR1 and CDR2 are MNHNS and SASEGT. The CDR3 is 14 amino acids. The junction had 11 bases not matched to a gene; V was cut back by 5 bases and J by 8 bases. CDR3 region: CASSFKGANEGYTF. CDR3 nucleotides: TGTGCCAGCAGTTTTAAGGGGGCAAACGAAGGCTACACCTTC.

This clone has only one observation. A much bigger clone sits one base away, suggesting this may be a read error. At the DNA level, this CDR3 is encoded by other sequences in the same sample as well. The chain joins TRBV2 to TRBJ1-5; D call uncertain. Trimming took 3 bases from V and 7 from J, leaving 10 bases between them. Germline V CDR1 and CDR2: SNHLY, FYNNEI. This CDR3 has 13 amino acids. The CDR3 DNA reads TGTGCCAGCAGTGATTCAGGAAACCAGCCCCAGCATTTT. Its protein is CASSDSGNQPQHF.

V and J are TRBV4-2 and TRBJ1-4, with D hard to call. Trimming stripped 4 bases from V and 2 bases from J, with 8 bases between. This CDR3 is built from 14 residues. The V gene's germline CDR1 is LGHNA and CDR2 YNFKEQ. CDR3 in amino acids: CASSPGYTNEKLFF. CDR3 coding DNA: TGTGCCAGCAGCCCCGGATACACTAATGAAAAACTGTTTTTT.

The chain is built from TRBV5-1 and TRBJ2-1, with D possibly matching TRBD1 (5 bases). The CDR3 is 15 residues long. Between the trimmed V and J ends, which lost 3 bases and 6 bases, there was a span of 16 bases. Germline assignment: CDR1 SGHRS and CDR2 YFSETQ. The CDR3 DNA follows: TGCGCCAGCAGCTGGGGCCAGGGAAGGGTCAATGAGCAGTTCTTC. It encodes CASSWGQGRVNEQFF.

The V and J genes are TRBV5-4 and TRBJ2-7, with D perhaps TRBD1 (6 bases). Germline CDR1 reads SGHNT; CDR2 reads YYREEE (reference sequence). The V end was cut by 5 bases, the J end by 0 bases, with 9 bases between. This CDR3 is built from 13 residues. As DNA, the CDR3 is TGTGCCAGCAGTGGGGACAACTCCTACGAGCAGTACTTC. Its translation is CASSGDNSYEQYF.

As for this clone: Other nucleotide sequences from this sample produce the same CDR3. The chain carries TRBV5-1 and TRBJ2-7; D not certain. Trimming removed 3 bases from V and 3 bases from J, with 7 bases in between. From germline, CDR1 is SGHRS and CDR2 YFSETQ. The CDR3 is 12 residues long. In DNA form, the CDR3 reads TGCGCCAGCAGCTCCACGGACTACGAGCAGTACTTC. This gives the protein CASSSTDYEQYF.

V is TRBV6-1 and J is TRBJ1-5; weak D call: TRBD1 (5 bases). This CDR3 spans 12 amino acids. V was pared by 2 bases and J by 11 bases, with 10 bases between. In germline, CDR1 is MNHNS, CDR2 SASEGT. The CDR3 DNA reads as TGTGCCAGCAGTGAAAAACCGGGGGCCCAGCATTTT. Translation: CASSEKPGAQHF.

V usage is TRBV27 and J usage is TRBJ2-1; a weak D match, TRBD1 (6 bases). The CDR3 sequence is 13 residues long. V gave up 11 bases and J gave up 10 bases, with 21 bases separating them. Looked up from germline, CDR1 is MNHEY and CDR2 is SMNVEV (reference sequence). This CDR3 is CASRGSSREEQFF. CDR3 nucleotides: TGTGCCTCTAGGGGGAGCTCCAGGGAGGAGCAGTTCTTC.

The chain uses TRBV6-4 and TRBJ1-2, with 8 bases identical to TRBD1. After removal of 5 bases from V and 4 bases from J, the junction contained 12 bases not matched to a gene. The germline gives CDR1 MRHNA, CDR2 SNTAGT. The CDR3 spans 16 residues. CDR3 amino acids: CASSRQGKSGIYGYTF. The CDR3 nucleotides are TGTGCCAGCAGTCGACAGGGGAAAAGTGGCATCTATGGCTACACCTTC.

The CDR3 reads CASSLPWLLQETQYF. The DNA of the CDR3 is TGTGCCAGCAGCCTCCCGTGGCTCCTCCAAGAGACCCAGTACTTC. The chain couples TRBV5-8 to TRBJ2-5; D not certain. The CDR3 has 15 residues. V was clipped by 4 bases and J by 1 base, with 14 bases between them. Per the germline V gene, CDR1 is SGHTS and CDR2 is YDEGEE.

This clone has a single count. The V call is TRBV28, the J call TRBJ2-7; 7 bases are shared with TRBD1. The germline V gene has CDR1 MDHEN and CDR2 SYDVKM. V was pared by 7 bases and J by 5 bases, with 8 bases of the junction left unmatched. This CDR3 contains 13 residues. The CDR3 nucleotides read TGTGCCAGCACCAGACAGGGTAGTCACGAGCAGTACTTC. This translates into CASTRQGSHEQYF.

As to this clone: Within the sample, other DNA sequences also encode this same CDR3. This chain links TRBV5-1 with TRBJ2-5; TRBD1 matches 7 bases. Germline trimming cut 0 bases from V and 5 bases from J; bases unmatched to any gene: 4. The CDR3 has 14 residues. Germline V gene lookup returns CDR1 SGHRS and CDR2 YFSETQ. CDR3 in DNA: TGCGCCAGCAGCTTGGGGGACAGTCGGGAGACCCAGTACTTC. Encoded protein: CASSLGDSRETQYF.

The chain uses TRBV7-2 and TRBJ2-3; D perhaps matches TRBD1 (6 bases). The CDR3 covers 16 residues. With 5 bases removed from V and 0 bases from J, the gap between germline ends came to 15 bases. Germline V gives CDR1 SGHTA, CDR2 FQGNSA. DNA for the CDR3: TGTGCCAGCAGCCCGTACAGGGTGGCTAGCACAGATACGCAGTATTTT. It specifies CASSPYRVASTDTQYF. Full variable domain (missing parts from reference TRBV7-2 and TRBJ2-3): GAGVSQSPSNKVTEKGKDVELRCDPISGHTALYWYRQSLGQGLEFLIYFQGNSAPDKSGLPSDRFSAERTGGSVSTLTIQRTQQEDSAVYLCASSPYRVASTDTQYFGPGTRLTVL.

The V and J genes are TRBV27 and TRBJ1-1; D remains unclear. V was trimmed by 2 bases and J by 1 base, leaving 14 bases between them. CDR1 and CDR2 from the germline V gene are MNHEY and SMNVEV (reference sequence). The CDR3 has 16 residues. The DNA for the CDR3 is TGTGCCAGCAGTTTAGGCTACGGAGAGGGGAACACTGAAGCTTTCTTT. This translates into CASSLGYGEGNTEAFF.

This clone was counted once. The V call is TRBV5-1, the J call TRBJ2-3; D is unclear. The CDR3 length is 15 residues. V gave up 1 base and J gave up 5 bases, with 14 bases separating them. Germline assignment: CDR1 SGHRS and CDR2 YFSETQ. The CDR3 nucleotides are TGCGCCAGCAGCTTGAAATTGGGTGGGCAAGATACGCAGTATTTT. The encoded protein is CASSLKLGGQDTQYF.

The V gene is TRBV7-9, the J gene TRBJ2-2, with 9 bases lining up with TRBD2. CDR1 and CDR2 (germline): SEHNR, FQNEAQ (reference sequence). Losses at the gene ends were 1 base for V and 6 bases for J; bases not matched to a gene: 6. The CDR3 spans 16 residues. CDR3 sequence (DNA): TGTGCCAGCAGCTTAGGAGCAGCGGGAGGACCCGGGGAGCTGTTTTTT. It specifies CASSLGAAGGPGELFF.

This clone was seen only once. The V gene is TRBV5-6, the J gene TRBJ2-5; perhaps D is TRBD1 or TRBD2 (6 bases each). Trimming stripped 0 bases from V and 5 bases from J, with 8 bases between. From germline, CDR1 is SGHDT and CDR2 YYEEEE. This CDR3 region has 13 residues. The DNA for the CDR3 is TGTGCCAGCAGCTTGGTAGGGGGGGAGACCCAGTACTTC. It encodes CASSLVGGETQYF.

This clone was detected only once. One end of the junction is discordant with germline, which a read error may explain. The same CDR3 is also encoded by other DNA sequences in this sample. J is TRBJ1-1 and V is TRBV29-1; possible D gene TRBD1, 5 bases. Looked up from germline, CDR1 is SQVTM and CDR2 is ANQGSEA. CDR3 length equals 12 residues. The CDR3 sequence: CSGRESGTEAFF. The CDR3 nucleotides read TGCAGCGGCAGGGAATCGGGCACTGAAGCCTTCTTT. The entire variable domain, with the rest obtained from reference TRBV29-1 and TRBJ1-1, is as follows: SAVISQKPSRDICQRGTSLTIQCQVDSQVTMMFWYRQQPGQSLTLIATANQGSEATYESGFVIDKFPISRPNLTFSTLTVSNMSPEDSSIYLCSGRESGTEAFFGQGTRLTVV.

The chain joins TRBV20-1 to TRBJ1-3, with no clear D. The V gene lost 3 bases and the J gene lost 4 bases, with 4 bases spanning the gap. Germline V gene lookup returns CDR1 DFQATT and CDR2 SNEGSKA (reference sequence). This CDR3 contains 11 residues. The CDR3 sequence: CSASGGNTIYF. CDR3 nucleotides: TGCAGTGCTAGTGGAGGAAACACCATATATTTT.

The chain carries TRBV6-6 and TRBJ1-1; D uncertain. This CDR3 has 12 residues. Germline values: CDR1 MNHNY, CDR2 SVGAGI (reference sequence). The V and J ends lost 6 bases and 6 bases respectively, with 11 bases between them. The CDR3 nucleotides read TGTGCCAGCAGAGACCCCTGGGCTGAAGCTTTCTTT. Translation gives CASRDPWAEAFF.

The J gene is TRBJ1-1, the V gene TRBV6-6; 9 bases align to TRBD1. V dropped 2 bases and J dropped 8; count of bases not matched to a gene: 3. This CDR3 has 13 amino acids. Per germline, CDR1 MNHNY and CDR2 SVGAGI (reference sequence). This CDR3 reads CASSYPGQGEAFF. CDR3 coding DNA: TGTGCCAGCAGTTACCCCGGACAGGGGGAAGCTTTCTTT.

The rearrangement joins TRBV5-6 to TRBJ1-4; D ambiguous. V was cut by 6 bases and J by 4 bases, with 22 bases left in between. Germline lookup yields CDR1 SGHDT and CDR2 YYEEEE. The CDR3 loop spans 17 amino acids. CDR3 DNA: TGTGCCAGCAAGACGCGTCAGACCGGGAGCCGTAATGAAAAACTGTTTTTT. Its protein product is CASKTRQTGSRNEKLFF.